The 10 T cell receptor beta chains given below trace back to one sample, sequenced in a study of blood T cell repertoires in COVID-19. The data were produced by immunoSEQ multiplex PCR, yet TCRdb's version contains in-frame clones alone and is incomplete. The sample holds roughly 200,000 clones, 75% to 90% seen once. The sequencing sample was made of PBMCs or T cells enriched from blood (not recorded which). The receptors shown here come from a middle-aged man who had recovered from COVID-19.

The table lists this clone with a few counts. The chain couples TRBV5-4 to TRBJ2-2; D ambiguous. The V gene's germline CDR1 is SGHNT and CDR2 YYREEE (reference sequence). The CDR3 has 12 amino acids. V lost 4 bases and J lost 1, with 2 bases in between. CDR3 sequence (DNA): TGTGCCAGCAGCCAGAACACCGGGGAGCTGTTTTTT. This translates into CASSQNTGELFF.

V and J are TRBV2 and TRBJ1-3, with no clear D. This CDR3 spans 12 amino acids. CDR1 and CDR2 from the germline V gene are SNHLY and FYNNEI. Deletions cut 7 bases from V and 0 bases from J, with 4 bases between. The CDR3 reads CASTNSGNTIYF. Here the CDR3 DNA reads TGTGCCAGCACCAACTCTGGAAACACCATATATTTT.

This clone was picked up a small number of times. V is TRBV2 and J is TRBJ1-1, with 7 bases identical to TRBD1. V lost 3 bases to trimming and J lost 3 bases; unmatched junction nucleotides: 16. The CDR3 extends over 18 amino acids. Germline V gene lookup returns CDR1 SNHLY and CDR2 FYNNEI. CDR3 amino acids: CASSDGTDRVGGHTEAFF. Written as DNA, the CDR3 is TGTGCCAGCAGTGATGGCACAGACAGGGTCGGAGGACACACTGAAGCTTTCTTT. The full variable domain, with the rest looked up from reference TRBV2 and TRBJ1-1, is EPEVTQTPSHQVTQMGQEVILRCVPISNHLYFYWYRQILGQKVEFLVSFYNNEISEKSEIFDDQFSVERPDGSNFTLKIRSTKLEDSAMYFCASSDGTDRVGGHTEAFFGQGTRLTVV.

In its sample, this clone was seen a few times. V usage is TRBV2 and J usage is TRBJ1-3; D may be TRBD1 (5 bases). Germline V gene data show CDR1 as SNHLY and CDR2 as FYNNEI. The CDR3 has 16 residues. V lost 0 bases to trimming and J lost 5 bases, with 14 bases between them. CDR3: CASSEAAVRDRNTIYF. CDR3 sequence (DNA): TGTGCCAGCAGTGAAGCGGCGGTCAGGGATAGAAACACCATATATTTT. Full variable domain (missing parts from reference TRBV2 and TRBJ1-3): EPEVTQTPSHQVTQMGQEVILRCVPISNHLYFYWYRQILGQKVEFLVSFYNNEISEKSEIFDDQFSVERPDGSNFTLKIRSTKLEDSAMYFCASSEAAVRDRNTIYFGEGSWLTVV.

This sequence joins TRBV29-1 and TRBJ2-5, with TRBD1 as a possible D gene (6 bases). Trimming stripped 7 bases from V and 4 bases from J, with 13 bases between. Germline values: CDR1 SQVTM, CDR2 ANQGSEA. This CDR3 comprises 12 residues. As DNA, the CDR3 is TGCAGCGGCAGGGGCGTCGCAGAGACCCAGTACTTC. As protein: CSGRGVAETQYF.

The gene calls are TRBV6-5 and TRBJ1-2; TRBD1 is a possible D gene (5 bases). Germline CDR1 reads MNHEY; CDR2 reads SVGAGI. The CDR3 runs 12 residues. V was pared by 6 bases and J by 8 bases, with 13 bases between. CDR3 region: CASRIRARGYTF. CDR3 nucleotides: TGTGCCAGCAGGATCAGGGCGCGGGGCTACACCTTC.

This chain connects TRBV27 to TRBJ2-1; maybe TRBD2 (6 bases). CDR1 is MNHEY and CDR2 is SMNVEV in the germline V gene (reference sequence). The CDR3 contains 16 residues. V was cut by 4 bases and J by 9 bases, with 22 bases left in between. CDR3 residues: CASSSRGGSSVGEQFF. CDR3 coding DNA: TGTGCCAGCAGTTCCCGGGGAGGATCTTCGGTCGGTGAGCAGTTCTTC.

The rearrangement joins TRBV18 to TRBJ2-4; TRBD1 matches 7 bases. Germline V gene sequence: CDR1 KGHSH, CDR2 LQKENI. The junction had 5 bases not matched to a gene; V was cut back by 0 bases and J by 0 bases. This CDR3 is built from 17 residues. The CDR3 nucleotides are TGTGCCAGCTCACCACCGGGACAGCTTCTAGCCAAAAACATTCAGTACTTC. Protein: CASSPPGQLLAKNIQYF.

This clone was observed a few times. V and J are TRBV7-9 and TRBJ2-7, with TRBD1 as a possible D gene (7 bases). Per germline, CDR1 SEHNR and CDR2 FQNEAQ (reference sequence). V dropped 1 base and J dropped 5 bases, with 12 bases sitting between them. The CDR3 has 14 amino acids. As DNA, the CDR3 is TGTGCCAGCAGCTTAGTCCAGGGGGGCCACGAGCAGTACTTC. Its translation is CASSLVQGGHEQYF.

The V call is TRBV10-2, the J call TRBJ2-7; weak D call: TRBD2 (6 bases). This CDR3 has 14 residues. Germline loops: CDR1 WSHSY, CDR2 SAAADI. The V end was cut by 7 bases, the J end by 2 bases, with 15 bases between. This CDR3 is CASTVNSGPYEQYF. The DNA for the CDR3 is TGCGCCAGCACGGTAAATAGCGGACCCTACGAGCAGTACTTC.